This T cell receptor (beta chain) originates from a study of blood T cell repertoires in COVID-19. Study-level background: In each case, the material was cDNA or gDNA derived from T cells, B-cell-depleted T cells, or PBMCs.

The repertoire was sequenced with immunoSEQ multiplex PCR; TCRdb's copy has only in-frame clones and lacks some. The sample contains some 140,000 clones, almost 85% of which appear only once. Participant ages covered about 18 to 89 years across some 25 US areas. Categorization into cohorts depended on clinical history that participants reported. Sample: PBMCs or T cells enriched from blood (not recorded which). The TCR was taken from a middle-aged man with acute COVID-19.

CDR3 amino acids: CASSYAERRGGEQFF. CDR3 DNA: TGTGCCAGCAGTTACGCAGAAAGACGAGGCGGGGAGCAGTTCTTC. The V gene is TRBV6-5, the J gene TRBJ2-1, with a tentative D call TRBD2 (5 bases). This CDR3 contains 15 residues. V dropped 2 bases and J dropped 10 bases, with 18 bases sitting between them. Germline assignment: CDR1 MNHEY and CDR2 SVGAGI.